This T cell receptor (beta chain) derives from a study of shared clonotypes between healthy human individuals. Whole-study context: A couple of female and a few male donors aged 18 to 49 were enrolled.

Regarding this clone: Its antigen is as yet unknown.

CDR3 length: 14 residues. Germline V gene sequence: CDR1 SQVTM, CDR2 ANQGSEA. With 5 bases removed from V and 3 bases from J, the gap between germline ends came to 17 bases. Replicate PCRs run on sorted subsets employed around 200 ng DNA, approximately 30,000 T cell genomes. Sequencing used immunoSEQ multiplex PCR; TCRdb keeps in-frame clones, though not all of them. The sample includes 1,500,000 or so clones, 98% of them seen just once. Overall study findings and caveats: Between a handful of donors, naive CD4 clonotypes were shared at a level of about 5%.

What was sequenced was naive CD4+ T cells sorted from blood. Subset denoted: CD45RA+ positively selected. This sequence originates from a young man in good health. J is TRBJ2-7 and V is TRBV29-1, with D unresolved. The CDR3: CSVRRSVGHYEQYF. Here the CDR3 DNA reads TGCAGCGTTCGACGGTCAGTCGGTCACTACGAGCAGTACTTC.